This TCR beta chain came from a study of cytomegalovirus exposure and HLA in healthy donors. This clone was detected only once. Per germline, CDR1 SNHLY and CDR2 FYNNEI. This CDR3 is built from 10 residues. 60 Vbeta and 13 Jbeta primers were used in PCR. Study processing details: Unique TCR beta chains totaled about 78 million in a later count, with around 11 million of them shared. Only in-frame clones appear in the TCRdb table, and some are missing; sequencing was by immunoSEQ multiplex PCR. Clonal size and the V and J genes are those of that table, whereas D and trimming came from the DNA. The sample has about 150,000 clones; around three fifths are singletons.

Sequencing used PBMCs. The V and J genes are TRBV2 and TRBJ2-7; the match to TRBD2 covers 10 bases. This sequence was found in a woman in her 30s in good health and CMV-seropositive. CDR3 sequence: CVRAGGTGYF. The CDR3 region has the DNA TGTGTTCGAGCGGGAGGGACTGGGTACTTC.